This TCR beta chain was obtained from a study of OX40 agonist ivuxolimab in advanced cancers. Sequenced by immunoSEQ multiplex PCR; TCRdb stores in-frame clones only, minus some. The sample contains 60,000 to 65,000 clones, 75% to 95% of which appear only once. The CDR3 has 16 amino acids. The germline gives CDR1 LNHNV, CDR2 YYDKDF (reference sequence). J lost 0 bases, V lost 3 bases, and 2 bases had no gene match. The J gene is TRBJ1-5, the V gene TRBV15; 10 bases line up with TRBD1. The sequence was collected from an adult with an advanced solid tumor such as melanoma, head and neck, liver or kidney cancer. Sequenced here: CD4+ or CD8+ T cells sorted from blood, sampled in a trial of the OX40 agonist ivuxolimab. Written as DNA, the CDR3 is TGTGCCACCAGCAGTCGGGACAGGGGTAGCAATCAGCCCCAGCATTTT. Residues: CATSSRDRGSNQPQHF.